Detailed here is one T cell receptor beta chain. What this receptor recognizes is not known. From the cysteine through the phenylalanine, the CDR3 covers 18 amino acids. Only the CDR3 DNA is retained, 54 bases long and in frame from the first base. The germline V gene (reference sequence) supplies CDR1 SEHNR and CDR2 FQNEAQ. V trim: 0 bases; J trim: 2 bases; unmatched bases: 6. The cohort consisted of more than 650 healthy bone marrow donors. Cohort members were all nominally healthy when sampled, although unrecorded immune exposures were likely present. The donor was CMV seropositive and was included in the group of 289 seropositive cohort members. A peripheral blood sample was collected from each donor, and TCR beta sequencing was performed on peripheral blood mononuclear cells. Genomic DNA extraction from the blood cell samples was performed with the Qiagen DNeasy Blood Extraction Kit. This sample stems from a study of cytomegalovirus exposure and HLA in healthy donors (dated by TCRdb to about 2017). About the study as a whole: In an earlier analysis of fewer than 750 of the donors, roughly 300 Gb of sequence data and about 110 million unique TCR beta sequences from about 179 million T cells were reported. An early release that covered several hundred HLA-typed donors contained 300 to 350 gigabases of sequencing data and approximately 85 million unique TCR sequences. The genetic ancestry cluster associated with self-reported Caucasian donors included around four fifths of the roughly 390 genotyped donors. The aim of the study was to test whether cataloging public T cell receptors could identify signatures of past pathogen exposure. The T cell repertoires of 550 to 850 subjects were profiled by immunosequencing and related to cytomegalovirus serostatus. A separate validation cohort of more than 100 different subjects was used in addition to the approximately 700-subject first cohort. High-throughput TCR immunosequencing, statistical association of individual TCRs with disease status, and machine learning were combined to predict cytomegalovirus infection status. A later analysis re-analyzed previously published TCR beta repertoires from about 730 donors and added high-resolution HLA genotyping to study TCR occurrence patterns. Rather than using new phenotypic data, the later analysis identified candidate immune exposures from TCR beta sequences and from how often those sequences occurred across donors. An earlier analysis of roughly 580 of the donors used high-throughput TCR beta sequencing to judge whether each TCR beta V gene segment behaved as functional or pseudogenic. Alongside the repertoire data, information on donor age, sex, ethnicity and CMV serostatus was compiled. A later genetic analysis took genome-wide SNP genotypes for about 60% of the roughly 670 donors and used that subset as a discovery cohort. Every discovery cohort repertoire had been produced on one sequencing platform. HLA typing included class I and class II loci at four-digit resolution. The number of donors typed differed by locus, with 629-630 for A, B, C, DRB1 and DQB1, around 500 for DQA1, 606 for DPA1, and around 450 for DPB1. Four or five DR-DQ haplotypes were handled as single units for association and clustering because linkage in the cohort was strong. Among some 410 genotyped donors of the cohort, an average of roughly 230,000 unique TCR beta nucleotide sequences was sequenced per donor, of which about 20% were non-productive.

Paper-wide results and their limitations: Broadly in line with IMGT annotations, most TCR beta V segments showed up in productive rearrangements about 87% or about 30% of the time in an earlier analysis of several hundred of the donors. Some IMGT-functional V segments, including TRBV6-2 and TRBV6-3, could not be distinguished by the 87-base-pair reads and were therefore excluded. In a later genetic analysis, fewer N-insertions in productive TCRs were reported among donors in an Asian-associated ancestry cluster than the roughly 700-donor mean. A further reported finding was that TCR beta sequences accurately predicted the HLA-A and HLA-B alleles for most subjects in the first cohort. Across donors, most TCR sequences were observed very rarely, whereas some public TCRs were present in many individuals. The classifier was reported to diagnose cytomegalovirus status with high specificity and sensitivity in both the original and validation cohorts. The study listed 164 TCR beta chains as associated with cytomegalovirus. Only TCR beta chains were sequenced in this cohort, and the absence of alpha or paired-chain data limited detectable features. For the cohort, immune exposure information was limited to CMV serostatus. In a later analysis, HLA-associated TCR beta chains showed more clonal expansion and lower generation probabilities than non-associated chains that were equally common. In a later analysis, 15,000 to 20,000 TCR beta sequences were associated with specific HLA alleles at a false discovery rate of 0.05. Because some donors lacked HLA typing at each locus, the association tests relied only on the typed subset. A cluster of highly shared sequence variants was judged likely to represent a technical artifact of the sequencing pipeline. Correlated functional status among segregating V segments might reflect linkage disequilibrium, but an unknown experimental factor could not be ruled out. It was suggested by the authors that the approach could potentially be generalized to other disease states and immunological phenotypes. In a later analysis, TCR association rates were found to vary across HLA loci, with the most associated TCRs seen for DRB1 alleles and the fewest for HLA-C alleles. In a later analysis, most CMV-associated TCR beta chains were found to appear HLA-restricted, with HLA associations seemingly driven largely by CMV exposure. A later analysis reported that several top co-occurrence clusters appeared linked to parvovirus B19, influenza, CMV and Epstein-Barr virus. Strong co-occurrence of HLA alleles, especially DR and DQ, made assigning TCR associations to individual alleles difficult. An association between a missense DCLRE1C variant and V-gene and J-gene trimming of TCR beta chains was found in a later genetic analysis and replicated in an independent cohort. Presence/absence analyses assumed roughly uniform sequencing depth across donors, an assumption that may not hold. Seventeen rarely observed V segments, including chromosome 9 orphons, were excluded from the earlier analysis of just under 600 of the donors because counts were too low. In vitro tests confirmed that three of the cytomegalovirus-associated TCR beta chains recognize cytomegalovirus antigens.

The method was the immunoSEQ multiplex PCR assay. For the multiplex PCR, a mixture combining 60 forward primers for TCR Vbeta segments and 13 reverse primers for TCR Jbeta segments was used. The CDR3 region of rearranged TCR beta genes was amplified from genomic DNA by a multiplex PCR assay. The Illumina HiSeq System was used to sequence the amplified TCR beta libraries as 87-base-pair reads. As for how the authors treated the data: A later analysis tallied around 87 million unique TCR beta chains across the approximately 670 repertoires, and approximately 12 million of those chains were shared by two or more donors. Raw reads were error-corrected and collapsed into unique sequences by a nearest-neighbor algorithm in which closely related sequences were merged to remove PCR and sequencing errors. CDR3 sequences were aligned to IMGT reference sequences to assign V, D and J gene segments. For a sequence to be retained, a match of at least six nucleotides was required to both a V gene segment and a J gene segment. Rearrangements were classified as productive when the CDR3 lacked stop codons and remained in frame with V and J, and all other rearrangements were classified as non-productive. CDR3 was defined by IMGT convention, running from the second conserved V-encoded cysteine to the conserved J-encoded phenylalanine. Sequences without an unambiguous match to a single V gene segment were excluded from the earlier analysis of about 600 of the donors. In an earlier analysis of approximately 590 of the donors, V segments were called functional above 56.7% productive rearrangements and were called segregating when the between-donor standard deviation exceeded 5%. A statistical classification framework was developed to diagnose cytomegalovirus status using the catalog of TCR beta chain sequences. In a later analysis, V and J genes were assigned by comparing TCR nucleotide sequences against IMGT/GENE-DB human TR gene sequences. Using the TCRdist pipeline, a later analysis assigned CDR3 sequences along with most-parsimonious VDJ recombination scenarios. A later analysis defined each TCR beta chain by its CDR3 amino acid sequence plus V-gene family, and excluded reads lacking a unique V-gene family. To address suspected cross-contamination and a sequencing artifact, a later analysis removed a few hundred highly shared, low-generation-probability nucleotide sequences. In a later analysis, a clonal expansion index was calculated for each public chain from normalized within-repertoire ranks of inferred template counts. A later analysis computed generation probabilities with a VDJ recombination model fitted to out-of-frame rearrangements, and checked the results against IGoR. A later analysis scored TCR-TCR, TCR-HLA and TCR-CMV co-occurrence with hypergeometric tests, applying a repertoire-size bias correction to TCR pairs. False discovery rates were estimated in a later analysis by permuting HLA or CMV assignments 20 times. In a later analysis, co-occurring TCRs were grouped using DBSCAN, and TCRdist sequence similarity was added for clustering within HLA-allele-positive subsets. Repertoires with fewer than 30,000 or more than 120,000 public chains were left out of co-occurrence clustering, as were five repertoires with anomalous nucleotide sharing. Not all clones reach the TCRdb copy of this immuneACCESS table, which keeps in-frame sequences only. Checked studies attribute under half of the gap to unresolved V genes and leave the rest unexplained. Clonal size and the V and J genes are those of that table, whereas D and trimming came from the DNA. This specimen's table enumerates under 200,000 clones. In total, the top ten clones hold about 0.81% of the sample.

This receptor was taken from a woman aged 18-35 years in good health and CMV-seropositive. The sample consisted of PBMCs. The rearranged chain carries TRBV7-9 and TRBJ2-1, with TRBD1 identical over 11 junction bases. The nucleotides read TGTGCCAGCAGCTTAGCGCTGGGACAGGGGGGGACCTACAATGAGCAGTTCTTC. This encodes CASSLALGQGGTYNEQFF.